The source of this T cell receptor beta chain is a study of OX40 agonist ivuxolimab in advanced cancers. Study details: The treatment was a fully human IgG2 OX40 agonist, ivuxolimab. A diagnosis of hepatocellular carcinoma, melanoma, renal cell or head and neck cancer was present in dose-escalation patients.

TCRdb's copy holds only in-frame clones and misses some; the assay was immunoSEQ multiplex PCR. The repertoire includes fewer than 85,000 clones, approximately 78% of them detected once, and approximately 5% sits in the top ten. Comment on this clone: The target antigen is unknown.

The V and J ends lost 3 bases and 5 bases respectively, with 14 bases between them. Germline CDR1 and CDR2: MDHEN and SYDVKM. The CDR3 loop spans 15 amino acids. Study outcomes and limitations: Low normalized T-cell clonal expansion also characterized some of the nonresponders. Expanded clones tended on average to be more numerous among CD8+ T cells than CD4+.

This receptor was taken from an adult with an advanced solid tumor such as melanoma, head and neck, liver or kidney cancer. This rearrangement joins TRBV28 to TRBJ2-1; TRBD2 might be the D (6 bases). Sequenced material: CD4+ or CD8+ T cells sorted from blood, taken in a trial of the OX40 agonist ivuxolimab. The CDR3 is CASSFPSGEDNEQFF. Here the CDR3 DNA reads TGTGCCAGCAGTTTCCCCTCGGGAGAGGACAATGAGCAGTTCTTC.